This T cell receptor beta chain emerged from a study of vaccination and CD4 T cells after COVID-19. The CDR3 loop spans 16 amino acids. Germline CDR1 is MDHEN and CDR2 is SYDVKM. V lost 5 bases to trimming and J lost 0 bases, with 14 bases between them. Documented treatment: roughly 10-day PBMC culture with coronavirus spike peptide pools or control peptides (ViraFEST assay). Positivity by PCR occurred from March to December 2020, a period that predated US Alpha, Beta and Delta variants. It was with about 9.5 IU/ml IL-2 and around 9.3 ug/ml peptide pools that 1.5 million to 2 million PBMCs per well were cultured. Researchers grew the cells for 10 to 11 days and then pulled out CD4+ T cells by negative selection. Oncomine TCR Beta short-read sequencing was applied to DNA from cultured CD4+ T cells. TCRdb recomputed calls from the PCR reads with MiXCR, one row per CDR3 protein. The repertoire holds more than 15,000 distinct CDR3 sequences, with more than 20% as singletons.

In regard to this clonotype: Its antigen is unidentified.

This clonotype was obtained from a human donor with COVID-19. The chain has TRBV28 and TRBJ1-5, with D perhaps TRBD1 (5 bases). The sample taken for sequencing was cultured CD4+ T cells from blood. The CDR3 coding sequence is TGTGCCAGCAGTCCTCCAGGCAGGGTTAGCAATCAGCCCCAGCATTTT. Amino acids: CASSPPGRVSNQPQHF. Full variable domain (rest looked up from reference TRBV28 and TRBJ1-5): DVKVTQSSRYLVKRTGEKVFLECVQDMDHENMFWYRQDPGLGLRLIYFSYDVKMKEKGDIPEGYSVSREKKERFSLILESASTNQTSMYLCASSPPGRVSNQPQHFGDGTRLSIL.